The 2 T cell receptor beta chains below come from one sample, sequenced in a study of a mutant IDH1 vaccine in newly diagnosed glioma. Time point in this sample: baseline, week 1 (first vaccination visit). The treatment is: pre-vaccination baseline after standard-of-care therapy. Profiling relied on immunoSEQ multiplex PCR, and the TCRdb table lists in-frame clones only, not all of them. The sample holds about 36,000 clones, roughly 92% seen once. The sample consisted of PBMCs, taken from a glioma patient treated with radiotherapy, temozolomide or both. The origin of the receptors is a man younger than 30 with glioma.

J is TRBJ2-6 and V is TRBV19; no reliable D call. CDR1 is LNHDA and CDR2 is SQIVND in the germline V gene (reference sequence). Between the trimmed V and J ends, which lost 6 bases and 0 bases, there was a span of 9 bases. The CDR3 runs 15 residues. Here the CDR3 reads CASSRRSSGANVLTF. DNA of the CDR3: TGTGCCAGTAGCCGCAGGAGCTCTGGGGCCAACGTCCTGACTTTC.

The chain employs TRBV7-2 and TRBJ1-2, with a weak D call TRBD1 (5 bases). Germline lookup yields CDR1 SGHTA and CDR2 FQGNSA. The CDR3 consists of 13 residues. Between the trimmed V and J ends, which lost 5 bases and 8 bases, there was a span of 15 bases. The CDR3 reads CASSHQGPRGYTF. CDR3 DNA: TGTGCCAGCAGCCATCAGGGCCCTAGAGGCTACACCTTC.